These 20 T cell receptor beta chains share one sample of origin, sequenced in a study of T cells in Graves' hyperthyroidism and ophthalmopathy. From RNA transcripts, TCR beta CDR3 regions were amplified. Carried out on the TCR CDR3, a first-round RT-PCR used the HTBI primer set. MiXCR was run by TCRdb on the multiplex PCR reads, yielding one entry per CDR3 protein. In the table there are about 330,000 distinct CDR3 sequences, roughly 15% of which are singletons. The sequenced material came from blood. The receptors here all came from a woman aged 40 to 50 with Graves' ophthalmopathy.

This chain joins TRBV24-1 and TRBJ1-5; TRBD1 aligns across 7 bases. With 2 bases clipped from V and 5 bases from J, the junction kept 8 bases outside the gene matches. The germline gives CDR1 KGHDR, CDR2 SFDVKD. CDR3 length: 16 amino acids. The CDR3 sequence: CATSDSRQGGDQPQHF. The CDR3 DNA is TGTGCCACCAGTGATTCCCGACAGGGCGGGGATCAGCCCCAGCATTTT.

V usage is TRBV11-3 and J usage is TRBJ2-1; D is unclear. This CDR3 has 12 residues. Germline CDR1 SGHNT, CDR2 YENEEA. The V end was cut by 2 bases, the J end by 7 bases, with 6 bases between. The chain's CDR3 is CASSLTQNEQFF. In DNA, the CDR3 is TGTGCCAGCAGCTTAACACAGAATGAGCAGTTCTTC.

This clonotype has a count of ten or more. The V and J genes are TRBV28 and TRBJ2-7; tentatively, D is TRBD2 (6 bases). CDR1 is MDHEN, CDR2 SYDVKM, per germline. This CDR3 region has 18 residues. Trimming removed 5 bases at V and 0 bases at J, with 23 bases between. CDR3: CASSPLARGLLTSYEQYF. Here the CDR3 DNA reads TGTGCCAGCAGTCCGTTAGCGCGGGGCCTCCTAACCTCCTACGAGCAGTACTTC.

The table lists this clonotype with a few counts. The V call is TRBV27, the J call TRBJ2-1, with TRBD2 as a possible D gene (5 bases). Germline V lookup: CDR1 MNHEY, CDR2 SMNVEV (reference sequence). This CDR3 is 12 amino acids long. V lost 6 bases, J lost 9 bases, and 12 bases lay in between. In DNA form, the CDR3 reads TGTGCCAGCAGCTCGGGATGGAGTGAGCAGTTCTTC. Translated, it gives CASSSGWSEQFF.

This clonotype was observed many times. This sequence joins TRBV28 and TRBJ2-1; 7 nucleotides align to TRBD1. Per germline, CDR1 MDHEN and CDR2 SYDVKM. The CDR3 is 14 residues long. The ends lost 4 bases at V and 12 bases at J; junction bases unmatched: 12. CDR3: CASSSPGTAFLQFF. CDR3 DNA: TGTGCCAGCAGTTCACCCGGGACAGCCTTTTTGCAGTTCTTC.

This clonotype occurred many times. The chain uses TRBV6-5 and TRBJ2-7; D is unclear. The germline V and J ends were trimmed by 5 bases and 5 bases, with 13 bases remaining between them. CDR1 is MNHEY and CDR2 is SVGAGI in the germline V gene. The CDR3 length is 13 residues. CDR3 protein: CASSNYRFDEQYF. The CDR3 DNA reads TGTGCCAGCAGTAATTACCGTTTCGACGAGCAGTACTTC.

This clonotype occurred a few times. A read error is possible here, since a much larger clone lies one base away. The V and J genes are TRBV12-3 or TRBV12-4 and TRBJ2-7, with D hard to call. The ends were cut back, 3 bases at V and 7 bases at J, with 22 bases in the middle. The CDR3 runs 16 residues. CDR3 sequence reads: CASSLPTPKPYNEQYF. In DNA, the CDR3 is TGTGCCAGCAGTTTGCCTACACCTAAGCCCTACAATGAGCAGTACTTC.

The chain combines TRBV20-1 with TRBJ2-1, with 11 bases that match TRBD2. The CDR3 has 18 amino acids. Unmatched junction bases numbered 11, after V lost 2 bases and J lost 2 bases. The germline gives CDR1 DFQATT, CDR2 SNEGSKA (reference sequence). The CDR3 DNA reads as TGCAGTGCTAGAACGGGCCTAGCGGGAGGCCTCACCTACAATGAGCAGTTCTTC. This sequence encodes CSARTGLAGGLTYNEQFF.

The CDR3 sequence: CSASRVGGELFF. The DNA for the CDR3 is TGCAGTGCTAGCAGGGTGGGCGGGGAGCTGTTTTTT. The V call is TRBV20-1, the J call TRBJ2-2; possible D gene TRBD1, 5 bases. With 3 bases removed from V and 7 bases from J, the gap between germline ends came to 9 bases. The CDR3 runs 12 residues. Germline CDR1 and CDR2: DFQATT and SNEGSKA (reference sequence).

The rearrangement joins TRBV27 to TRBJ2-3; 7 nucleotides match TRBD2. This CDR3 is 14 amino acids long. Looked up from germline, CDR1 is MNHEY and CDR2 is SMNVEV (reference sequence). With V trimmed by 4 bases and J by 2 bases, 3 bases remained unmatched. Written as DNA, the CDR3 is TGTGCCAGCAGTTCTCTAGCGGCCACAGATACGCAGTATTTT. Its protein is CASSSLAATDTQYF.

The CDR3 coding sequence is TGTGCCAGCAGTATCCGGGACAGGGACATATATGAGCAGTTCTTC. It yields the protein CASSIRDRDIYEQFF. The chain couples TRBV6-1 to TRBJ2-1; TRBD1 aligns across 9 bases. The CDR3 length is 15 residues. V lost 5 bases to trimming and J lost 8 bases; unmatched junction nucleotides: 10. Per the germline V gene, CDR1 is MNHNS and CDR2 is SASEGT.

V gene TRBV18 combines with J gene TRBJ1-4, with D unresolved. Germline V gene data show CDR1 as KGHSH and CDR2 as LQKENI. CDR3 length: 12 residues. The V end lost 8 bases, the J end lost 5 bases, and 9 bases lay between the germline ends. CDR3: CASRRSNEKLFF. CDR3 DNA sequence: TGTGCCAGCAGGCGTTCAAATGAAAAACTGTTTTTT. Full variable domain (outside the CDR3, taken from reference TRBV18 and TRBJ1-4): NAGVMQNPRHLVRRRGQEARLRCSPMKGHSHVYWYRQLPEEGLKFMVYLQKENIIDESGMPKERFSAEFPKEGPSILRIQQVVRGDSAAYFCASRRSNEKLFFGSGTQLSVL.

The genes are TRBV29-1 and TRBJ2-2, with D uncertain. V gave up 5 bases and J gave up 2 bases, with 12 bases separating them. Germline CDR1 is SQVTM and CDR2 is ANQGSEA. The CDR3 length is 14 residues. The CDR3 DNA sequence: TGCAGCGTTTACGTCCTGGAAAACACCGGGGAGCTGTTTTTT. This gives the protein CSVYVLENTGELFF.

This clonotype showed up just a few times. The rearrangement uses TRBV2 and TRBJ2-5; D unclear. The CDR3 length is 13 residues. Trimming removed 7 bases from V and 3 bases from J, with 12 bases in between. Germline loops: CDR1 SNHLY, CDR2 FYNNEI. The CDR3 nucleotides read TGTGCCAGCATTTGGCACAATGAAGAGACCCAGTACTTC. Translation: CASIWHNEETQYF.

Of note for this clonotype: Just one base apart from a much larger clone, this may be a read error. Without the conserved terminal phenylalanine or tryptophan, this CDR3 likely stems from a read error. The CDR3 region has the DNA TGTGCTGTCAGCAACACCGGGGAGCTGTTTTCT. The encoded protein is CAVSNTGELFS. The gene calls are TRBV3-1 and TRBJ2-2, with no clear D. The CDR3 is 11 amino acids. Germline V gives CDR1 LGHDT, CDR2 YNNKEL (reference sequence).

This clonotype was seen many times. The chain combines TRBV7-9 with TRBJ2-1; 8 bases map to TRBD2. This CDR3 spans 12 amino acids. V lost 6 bases, J lost 10 bases, and 5 bases stayed unmatched. Germline loops: CDR1 SEHNR, CDR2 FQNEAQ (reference sequence). The CDR3 reads CASSSSGGEQFF. In DNA form, the CDR3 reads TGTGCCAGCAGTTCAAGCGGGGGAGAGCAGTTCTTC.

This clonotype showed up just a few times. For the CDR3, the DNA is TGTGCCAGCAGCAACAGACAGGGGAGCGACGAGCAGTACTTC. This gives the protein CASSNRQGSDEQYF. The V gene is TRBV5-4, the J gene TRBJ2-7; 8 bases agree with TRBD1. There are 14 residues in the CDR3. Germline V gene data show CDR1 as SGHNT and CDR2 as YYREEE (reference sequence). V lost 4 bases, J lost 5 bases, and 8 bases stayed unmatched.

This clonotype was found a few times. V and J are TRBV3-1 and TRBJ2-7, with TRBD2 matching over 7 bases. This CDR3 is 14 amino acids long. V lost 3 bases, J lost 4 bases, and 6 bases stayed unmatched. Germline V CDR1 and CDR2: LGHDT, YNNKEL (reference sequence). The DNA of the CDR3 is TGTGCCAGCAGCCAGGGGTTGGGAGGGTACGAGCAGTACTTC. Protein product: CASSQGLGGYEQYF.

This clonotype has ten or more counts. The chain has TRBV2 and TRBJ2-2, with 12 bases matching TRBD2. CDR1 and CDR2 from the germline V gene are SNHLY and FYNNEI. This CDR3 contains 16 residues. V shed 7 bases and J 4 bases; nucleotides not matched to a gene: 7. The CDR3 region is CASKELAGGFTGELFF. For the CDR3, the DNA is TGTGCCAGCAAAGAGCTAGCGGGGGGGTTCACCGGGGAGCTGTTTTTT.

This clonotype was counted at least ten times. The rearrangement uses TRBV7-9 and TRBJ2-7, with a possible D match to TRBD2 (6 bases). Trimming left V 0 bases short and J 8 bases short, with 11 bases between. Germline V gene sequence: CDR1 SEHNR, CDR2 FQNEAQ (reference sequence). The CDR3 sequence is 13 residues long. CDR3 region: CASSLARGKQQYF. CDR3 DNA: TGTGCCAGCAGCTTAGCGCGCGGGAAACAGCAGTACTTC.